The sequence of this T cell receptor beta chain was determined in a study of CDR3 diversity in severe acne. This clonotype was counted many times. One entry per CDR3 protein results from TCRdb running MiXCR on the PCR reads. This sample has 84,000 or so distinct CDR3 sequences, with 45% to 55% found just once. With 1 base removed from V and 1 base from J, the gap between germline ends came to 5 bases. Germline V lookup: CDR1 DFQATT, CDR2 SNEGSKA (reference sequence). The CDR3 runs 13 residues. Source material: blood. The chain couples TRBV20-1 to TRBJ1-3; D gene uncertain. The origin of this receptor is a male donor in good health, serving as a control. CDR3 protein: CSARAGSGNTIYF. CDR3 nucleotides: TGCAGTGCTAGAGCGGGATCTGGAAACACCATATATTTT.